The T cell receptor beta chain described here comes from a study of shared clonotypes between healthy human individuals. Findings and limits, study-wide: Generation probabilities were higher for clonotypes shared across all four sorted-subset donors than for unshared ones.

Notes on this clone: What it recognizes is unknown.

Per the germline V gene, CDR1 is SGHRS and CDR2 is YFSETQ. The CDR3 is 13 amino acids. The V and J ends lost 4 bases and 8 bases, in that order; junction bases with no gene match: 6. CD4+ cells were split into CD45RA+ naive and CD45RA-negative memory subsets. The sorted-subset replicate PCRs were given around 200 ng DNA, which is tens of thousands of T cell genomes. Generated by immunoSEQ multiplex PCR, the TCRdb table keeps only in-frame clones and is missing some. The sample holds 1.6 million or so clones, around 98.5% seen once. This clonotype originated in a man aged 30 to 45 in good health. The material sequenced was naive CD4+ T cells sorted from blood. Subset denoted: CD45RA+ positively selected. The rearrangement joins TRBV5-1 to TRBJ1-2; 9 nucleotides align to TRBD1. The CDR3, as DNA: TGCGCCAGCAGCACACAGGGGGCCGGGGGCTACACCTTC. Protein sequence: CASSTQGAGGYTF.